The source of this TCR beta chain is a study of T cell changes during pregnancy in multiple sclerosis. This clone came up once. Clones were read by immunoSEQ multiplex PCR, and TCRdb kept only the in-frame ones, dropping some. The table includes fewer than 30,000 clones, just over 90% detected once. In germline, CDR1 is SGHAT, CDR2 FQNNGV. V was cut by 1 base and J by 2 bases, with 9 bases left in between. CDR3 length: 14 amino acids. The sample here was CD8+ T cells from peripheral blood mononuclear cells, taken before pregnancy. This chain connects TRBV11-2 to TRBJ2-7; D uncertain. The receptor's source is a female donor with multiple sclerosis, enrolled in a pregnancy study. The CDR3 loop reads CASSLGGATYEQYF. The CDR3 DNA follows: TGTGCCAGCAGCTTAGGAGGAGCTACCTACGAGCAGTACTTC.